The clone carrying this T cell receptor (beta chain) is medium-sized (0.01 to 0.1%) in the sample. Previously, flow cytometry had revealed CD8+CD57+ cell expansion in the patients chosen for sequencing. The enrolled patients all had severe acquired aplastic anemia. Template material for TCR beta VDJ and CDR3 profiling consisted of genomic DNA. TCRdb processed the reads anew with MiXCR; each CDR3 protein has one entry. In the table there are about 160,000 distinct CDR3 sequences, 45% to 55% of which are singletons. CDR1 SEHNR and CDR2 FQNEAQ come from the germline V gene (reference sequence). J gave up 1 base and V 5 bases, and 6 bases lay outside the gene matches. The CDR3 loop spans 16 amino acids. This entry is derived from a study of CD8+CD57+ T cells in acquired aplastic anemia. About the research overall: Sorted cells (CD4+ and CD8+) yielded DNA amounts that averaged roughly 3.5 ug.

What was sequenced was sorted CD4+, CD8+, or CD8+CD57+ T cells (not recorded which) from PBMCs. V is TRBV7-9 and J is TRBJ2-2, with 8 bases matching TRBD1. This receptor was identified in a human donor with aplastic anemia. The CDR3 protein is CASSPFDRGNTGELFF. DNA of the CDR3: TGTGCCAGCAGCCCGTTCGACAGGGGGAACACCGGGGAGCTGTTTTTT.